This TCR beta chain was profiled in a study of shared clonotypes between healthy human individuals. Findings of the study overall: Sampling covered nothing but blood. Tissue TCR repertoires likely differ from those found in blood.

The CDR3 is 16 residues long. Germline CDR1 is MNHNS and CDR2 is SASEGT. Trimming cost V 4 bases and J 6 bases; bases outside gene matches: 10. Only in-frame clones appear in the TCRdb table, and some are missing; sequencing was by immunoSEQ multiplex PCR. Among about 600,000 clones listed, roughly 79% were seen once. For this clone: The target antigen is unknown.

This clonotype was obtained from a woman aged 40 to 50 in good health. Some clones in this sample may be carry-over from other donors' samples. The chain uses TRBV6-1 and TRBJ2-2, with 8 bases matching TRBD2. The sequenced material came from PBMCs. For the CDR3, the DNA is TGTGCCAGCAGTGGGGGAGCGGGAGATGGAGCCGGGGAGCTGTTTTTT. Its protein product is CASSGGAGDGAGELFF.